The T cell receptor beta chain under discussion was sequenced for a study of blood T cell repertoires in COVID-19. Study information: The samples span acute and convalescent COVID-19 from the United States, Italy and Spain.

In the authors' methods: Reference gene primer amplification yielded estimated nucleated cell counts. Assay used: immunoSEQ multiplex PCR; TCRdb lists only in-frame clones, some missing. The V and J calls and clone size come from that table; D and trimming were worked out from the DNA. The repertoire holds around 70,000 clones, 60% to 80% seen once, with approximately 12% in the top ten. The ends lost 5 bases at V and 2 bases at J; junction bases unmatched: 7. The CDR3 has 15 amino acids. Germline V lookup: CDR1 MNHEY, CDR2 SVGAGI. The TCR originated in a human donor in a cohort sampled during active COVID-19. The J gene is TRBJ2-7, the V gene TRBV6-5; the match to TRBD1 covers 9 bases. The specimen sequenced was peripheral blood. The CDR3 is CASSRPGQGTYEQYV. The CDR3 nucleotides are TGTGCCAGCAGTAGACCGGGACAGGGAACCTACGAGCAGTACGTC.